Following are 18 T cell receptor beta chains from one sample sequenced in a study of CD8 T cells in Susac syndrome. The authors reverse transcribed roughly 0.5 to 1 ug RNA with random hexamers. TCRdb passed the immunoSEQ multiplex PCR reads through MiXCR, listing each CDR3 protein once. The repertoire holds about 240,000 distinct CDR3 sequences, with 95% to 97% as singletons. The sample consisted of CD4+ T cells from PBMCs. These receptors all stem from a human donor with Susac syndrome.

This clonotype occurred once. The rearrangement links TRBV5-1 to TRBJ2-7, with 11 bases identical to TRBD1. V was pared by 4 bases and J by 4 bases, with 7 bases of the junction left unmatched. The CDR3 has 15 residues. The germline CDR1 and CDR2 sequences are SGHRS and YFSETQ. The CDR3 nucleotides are TGCGCCAGCAGCGCCCGGGACAGGGGGAAATACGAGCAGTACTTC. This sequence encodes CASSARDRGKYEQYF.

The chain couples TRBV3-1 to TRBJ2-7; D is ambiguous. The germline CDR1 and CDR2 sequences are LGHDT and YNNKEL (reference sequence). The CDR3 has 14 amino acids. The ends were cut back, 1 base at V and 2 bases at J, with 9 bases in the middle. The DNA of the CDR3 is TGTGCCAGCAGCCAAGGTGCGGAAACCTACGAGCAGTACTTC. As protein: CASSQGAETYEQYF.

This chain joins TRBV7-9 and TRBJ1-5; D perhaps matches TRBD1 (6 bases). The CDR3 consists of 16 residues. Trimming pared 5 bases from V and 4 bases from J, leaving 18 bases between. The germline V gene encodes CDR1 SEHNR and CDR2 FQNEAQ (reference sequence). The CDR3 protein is CASSATSFGTNQPQHF. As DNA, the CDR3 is TGTGCCAGCAGCGCAACTTCTTTCGGGACAAATCAGCCCCAGCATTTT.

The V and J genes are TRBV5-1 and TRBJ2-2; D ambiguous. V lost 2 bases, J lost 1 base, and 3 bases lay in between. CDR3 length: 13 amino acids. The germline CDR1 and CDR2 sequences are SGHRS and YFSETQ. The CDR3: CASSFGNTGELFF. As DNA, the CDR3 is TGCGCCAGCAGCTTTGGGAACACCGGGGAGCTGTTTTTT.

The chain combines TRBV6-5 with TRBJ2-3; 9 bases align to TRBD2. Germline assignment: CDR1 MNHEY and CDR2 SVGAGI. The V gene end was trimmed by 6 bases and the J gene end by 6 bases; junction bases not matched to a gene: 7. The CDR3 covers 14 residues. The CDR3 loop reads CASSQSGGSDTQYF. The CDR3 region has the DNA TGTGCCAGCAGCCAGAGCGGGGGGTCGGATACGCAGTATTTT.

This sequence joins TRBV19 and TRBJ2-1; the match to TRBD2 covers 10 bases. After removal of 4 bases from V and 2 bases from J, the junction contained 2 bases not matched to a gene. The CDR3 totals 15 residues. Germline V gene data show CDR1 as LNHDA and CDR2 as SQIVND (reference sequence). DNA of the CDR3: TGTGCCAGTAGTACGGGACTAGCGACCTACAATGAGCAGTTCTTC. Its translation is CASSTGLATYNEQFF.

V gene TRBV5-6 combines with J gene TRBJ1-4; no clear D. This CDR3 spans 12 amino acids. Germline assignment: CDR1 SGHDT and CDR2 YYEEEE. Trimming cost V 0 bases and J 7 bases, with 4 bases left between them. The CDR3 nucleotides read TGTGCCAGCAGCTTGGAGAGTGAAAAACTGTTTTTT. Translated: CASSLESEKLFF.

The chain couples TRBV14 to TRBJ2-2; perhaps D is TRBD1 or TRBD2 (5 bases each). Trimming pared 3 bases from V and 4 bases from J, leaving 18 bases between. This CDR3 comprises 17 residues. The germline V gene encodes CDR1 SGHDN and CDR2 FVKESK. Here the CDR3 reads CASSQRALGRGTGELFF. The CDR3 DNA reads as TGTGCCAGCAGCCAGAGGGCCCTGGGACGGGGCACCGGGGAGCTGTTTTTT.

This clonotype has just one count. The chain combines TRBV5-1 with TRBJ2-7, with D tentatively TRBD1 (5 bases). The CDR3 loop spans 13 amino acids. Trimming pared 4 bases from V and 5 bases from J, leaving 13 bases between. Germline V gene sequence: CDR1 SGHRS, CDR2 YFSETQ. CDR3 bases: TGCGCCAGCAGCCCCGCTACAGGTAACGAGCAGTACTTC. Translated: CASSPATGNEQYF.

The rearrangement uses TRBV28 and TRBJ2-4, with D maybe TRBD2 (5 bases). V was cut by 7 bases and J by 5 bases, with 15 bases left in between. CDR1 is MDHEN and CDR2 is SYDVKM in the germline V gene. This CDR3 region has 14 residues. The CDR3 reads CASTLDTAENIQYF. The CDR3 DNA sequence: TGTGCCAGCACCCTAGACACAGCGGAAAACATTCAGTACTTC.

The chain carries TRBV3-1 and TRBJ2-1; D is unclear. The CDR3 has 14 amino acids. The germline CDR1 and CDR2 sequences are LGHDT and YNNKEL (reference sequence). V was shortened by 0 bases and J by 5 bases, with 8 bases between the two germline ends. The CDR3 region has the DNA TGTGCCAGCAGCCAAGAAGCGAGGAACAATGAGCAGTTCTTC. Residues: CASSQEARNNEQFF.

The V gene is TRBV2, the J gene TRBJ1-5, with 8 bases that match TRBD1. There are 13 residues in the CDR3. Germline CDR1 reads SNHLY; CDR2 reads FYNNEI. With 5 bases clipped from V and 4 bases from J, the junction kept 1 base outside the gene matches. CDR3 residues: CASSHRGNQPQHF. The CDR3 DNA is TGTGCCAGCAGTCACAGGGGGAATCAGCCCCAGCATTTT.

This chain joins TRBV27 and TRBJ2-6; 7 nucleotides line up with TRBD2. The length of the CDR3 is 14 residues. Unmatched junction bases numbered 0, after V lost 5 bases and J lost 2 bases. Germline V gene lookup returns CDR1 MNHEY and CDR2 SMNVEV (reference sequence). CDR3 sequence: CASSTSAGANVLTF. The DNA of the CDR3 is TGTGCCAGCAGTACTAGCGCTGGGGCCAACGTCCTGACTTTC.

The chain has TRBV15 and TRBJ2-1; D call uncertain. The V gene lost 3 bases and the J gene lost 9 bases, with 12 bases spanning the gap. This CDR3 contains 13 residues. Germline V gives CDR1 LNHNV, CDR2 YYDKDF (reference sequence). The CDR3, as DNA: TGTGCCACCAGCAGGAGGTTCCGCGGTGAGCAGTTCTTC. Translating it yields CATSRRFRGEQFF.

The CDR3 reads CASSKELNRRQPQHF. CDR3 in DNA: TGTGCCAGCAGCAAAGAGTTGAACCGTCGGCAGCCCCAGCATTTT. V gene TRBV21-1 combines with J gene TRBJ1-5. TRBV21-1 is a known pseudogene. The CDR3 is 15 residues long.

CDR3 sequence: CASSLWDRGIPNEQYF. In DNA form, the CDR3 reads TGCGCCAGCAGCTTGTGGGACAGGGGGATTCCCAACGAGCAGTACTTC. V usage is TRBV5-1 and J usage is TRBJ2-7; 11 bases agree with TRBD1. This CDR3 spans 16 amino acids. The germline gives CDR1 SGHRS, CDR2 YFSETQ. With 1 base clipped from V and 5 bases from J, the junction kept 8 bases outside the gene matches.

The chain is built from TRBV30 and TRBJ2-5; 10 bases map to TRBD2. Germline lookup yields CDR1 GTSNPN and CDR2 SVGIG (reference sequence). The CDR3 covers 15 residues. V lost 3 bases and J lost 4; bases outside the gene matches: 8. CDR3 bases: TGTGCCTGGAGCCCTAGCGGGAGCGGGCGAGAGACCCAGTACTTC. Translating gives CAWSPSGSGRETQYF.

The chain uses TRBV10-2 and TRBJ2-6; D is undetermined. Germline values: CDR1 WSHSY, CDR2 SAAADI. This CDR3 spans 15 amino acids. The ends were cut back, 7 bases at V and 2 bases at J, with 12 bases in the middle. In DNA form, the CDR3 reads TGCGCCAGCAAGGCGAATGGGGCTGGGGCCAACGTCCTGACTTTC. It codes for CASKANGAGANVLTF.